This T cell receptor beta chain was captured by sequencing in a study of cytomegalovirus exposure and HLA in healthy donors. Vbeta (60) and Jbeta (13) primers were used in the PCR. The table came from immunoSEQ multiplex PCR; TCRdb's copy has only in-frame clones and leaves some out. The sample shows 70,000 or so clones, 86% of them seen only once. With respect to this clone: Its antigen remains unidentified.

Broader study findings: Researchers counted roughly 150 TCR beta chains as cytomegalovirus-associated. An ancestry cluster, one associated with Asian ancestry, reportedly showed fewer N-insertions than the approximately 670-donor mean in a later analysis. Common viral pathogens seemed, in a later analysis, to connect with several of the most significant clusters. Reported performance of the classifier showed diagnosis of cytomegalovirus status with high specificity and sensitivity.

The TCR sequence derives from a woman aged 30 to 39 in good health and CMV-seronegative. The sequenced material came from PBMCs.

The CDR3 reads CASRQGGEDTIYF. The CDR3 DNA follows: TGTGCCAGCAGACAGGGGGGTGAAGACACCATATATTTT. The genes are TRBV11-2 and TRBJ1-3; TRBD1 aligns across 8 bases. Trimming cost V 6 bases and J 8 bases; bases outside gene matches: 6. Germline-derived CDR1 and CDR2 are SGHAT and FQNNGV. The CDR3 is 13 residues long.